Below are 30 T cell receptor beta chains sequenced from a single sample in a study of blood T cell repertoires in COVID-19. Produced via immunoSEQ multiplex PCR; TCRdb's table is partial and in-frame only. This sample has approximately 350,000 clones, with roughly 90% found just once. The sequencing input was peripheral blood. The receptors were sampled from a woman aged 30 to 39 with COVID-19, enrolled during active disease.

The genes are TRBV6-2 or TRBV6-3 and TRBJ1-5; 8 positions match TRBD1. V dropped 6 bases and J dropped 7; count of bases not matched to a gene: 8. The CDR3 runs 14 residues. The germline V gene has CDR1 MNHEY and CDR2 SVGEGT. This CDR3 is CASRPQGARQPQHF. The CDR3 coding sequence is TGTGCCAGCAGACCTCAGGGGGCAAGGCAGCCCCAGCATTTT.

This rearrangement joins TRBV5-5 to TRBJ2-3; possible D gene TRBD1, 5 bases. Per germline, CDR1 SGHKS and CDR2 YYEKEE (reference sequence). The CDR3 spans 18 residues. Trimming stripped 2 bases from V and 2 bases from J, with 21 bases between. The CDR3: CASSLRGTDTSLTDTQYF. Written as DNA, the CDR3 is TGTGCCAGCAGCTTAAGAGGAACGGACACGAGCCTCACAGATACGCAGTATTTT.

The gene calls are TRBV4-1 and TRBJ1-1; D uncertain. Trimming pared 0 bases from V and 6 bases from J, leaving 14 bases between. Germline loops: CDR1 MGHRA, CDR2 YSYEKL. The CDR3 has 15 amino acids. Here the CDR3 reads CASSQDRSRGPEAFF. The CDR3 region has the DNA TGCGCCAGCAGCCAAGATCGATCTCGTGGGCCTGAAGCTTTCTTT.

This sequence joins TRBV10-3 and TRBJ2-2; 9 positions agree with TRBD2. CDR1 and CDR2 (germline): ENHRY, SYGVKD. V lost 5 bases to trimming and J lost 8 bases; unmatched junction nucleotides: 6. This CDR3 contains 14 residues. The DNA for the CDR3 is TGTGCCATCAGTCCGAGCGGGGGGCAGGGGGAGCTGTTTTTT. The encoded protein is CAISPSGGQGELFF.

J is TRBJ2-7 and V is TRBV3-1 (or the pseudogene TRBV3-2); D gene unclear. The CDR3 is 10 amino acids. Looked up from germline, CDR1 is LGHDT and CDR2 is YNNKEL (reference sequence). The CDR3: CASSQDPRDV. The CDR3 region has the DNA TGTGCCAGCAGCCAAGATCCCCGGGACGTC.

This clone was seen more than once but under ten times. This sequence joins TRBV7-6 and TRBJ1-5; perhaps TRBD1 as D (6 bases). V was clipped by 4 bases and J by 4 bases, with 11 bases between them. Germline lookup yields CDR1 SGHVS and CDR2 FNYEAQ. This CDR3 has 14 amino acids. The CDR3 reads CASSSVQGNQPQHF. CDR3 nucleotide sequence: TGTGCCAGCAGCTCAGTACAGGGAAATCAGCCCCAGCATTTT.

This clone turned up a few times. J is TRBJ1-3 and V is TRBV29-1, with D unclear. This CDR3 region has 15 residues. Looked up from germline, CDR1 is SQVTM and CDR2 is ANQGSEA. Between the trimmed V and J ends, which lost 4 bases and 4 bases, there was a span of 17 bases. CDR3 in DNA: TGCAGCGTTGTTTTTCCGGCACTACTCGGAAACACCATATATTTT. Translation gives CSVVFPALLGNTIYF.

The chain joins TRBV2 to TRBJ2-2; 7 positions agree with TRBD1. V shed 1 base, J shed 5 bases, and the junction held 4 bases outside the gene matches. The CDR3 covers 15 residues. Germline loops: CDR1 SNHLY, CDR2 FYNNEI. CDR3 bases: TGTGCCAGCAGTGAAGGAAACAGGGGAACCGGGGAGCTGTTTTTT. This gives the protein CASSEGNRGTGELFF. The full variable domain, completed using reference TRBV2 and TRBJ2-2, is EPEVTQTPSHQVTQMGQEVILRCVPISNHLYFYWYRQILGQKVEFLVSFYNNEISEKSEIFDDQFSVERPDGSNFTLKIRSTKLEDSAMYFCASSEGNRGTGELFFGEGSRLTVL.

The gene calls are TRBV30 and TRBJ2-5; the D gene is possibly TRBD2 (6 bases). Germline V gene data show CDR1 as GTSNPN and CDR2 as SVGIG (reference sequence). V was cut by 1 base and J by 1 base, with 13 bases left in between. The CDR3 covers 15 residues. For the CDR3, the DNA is TGTGCCTGGAGTGGGGAGGACATGGCCCAAGAGACCCAGTACTTC. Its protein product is CAWSGEDMAQETQYF.

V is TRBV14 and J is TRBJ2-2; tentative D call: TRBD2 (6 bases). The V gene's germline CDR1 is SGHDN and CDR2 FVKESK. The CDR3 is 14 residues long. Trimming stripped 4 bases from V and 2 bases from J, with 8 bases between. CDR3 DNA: TGTGCCAGCAGCCCGGGGGAAAACACCGGGGAGCTGTTTTTT. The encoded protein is CASSPGENTGELFF.

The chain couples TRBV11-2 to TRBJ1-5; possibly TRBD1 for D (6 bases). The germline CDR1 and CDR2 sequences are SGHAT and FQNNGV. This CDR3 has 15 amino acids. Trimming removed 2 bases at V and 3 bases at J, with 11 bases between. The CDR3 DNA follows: TGTGCCAGCAGCTTAAATCGGGGGGCCAATCAGCCCCAGCATTTT. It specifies CASSLNRGANQPQHF.

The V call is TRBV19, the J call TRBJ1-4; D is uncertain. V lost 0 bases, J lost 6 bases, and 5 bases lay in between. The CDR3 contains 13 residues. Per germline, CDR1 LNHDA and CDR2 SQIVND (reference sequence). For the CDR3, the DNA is TGTGCCAGTAGTATAGATCGGGATGAAAAACTGTTTTTT. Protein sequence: CASSIDRDEKLFF.

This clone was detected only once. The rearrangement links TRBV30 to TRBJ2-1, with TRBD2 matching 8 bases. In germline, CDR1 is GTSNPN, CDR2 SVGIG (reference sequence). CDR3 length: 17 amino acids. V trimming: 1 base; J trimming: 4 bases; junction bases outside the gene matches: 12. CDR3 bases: TGTGCCTGGAGTGCTGGGTGGGGAGCTAGCGGGTACAATGAGCAGTTCTTC. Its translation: CAWSAGWGASGYNEQFF.

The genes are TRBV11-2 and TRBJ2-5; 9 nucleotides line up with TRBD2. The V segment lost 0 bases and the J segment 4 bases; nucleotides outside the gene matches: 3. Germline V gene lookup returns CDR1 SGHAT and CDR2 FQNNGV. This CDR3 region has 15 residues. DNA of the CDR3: TGTGCCAGCAGCTTAGAGGGACTAGCTCGAGAGACCCAGTACTTC. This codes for CASSLEGLARETQYF.

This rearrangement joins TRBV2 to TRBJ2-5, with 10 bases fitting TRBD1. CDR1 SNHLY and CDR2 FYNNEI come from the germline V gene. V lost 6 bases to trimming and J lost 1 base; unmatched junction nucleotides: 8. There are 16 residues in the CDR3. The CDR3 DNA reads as TGTGCCAGCAGCGCCGGGACAGGGGCCCCCCAAGAGACCCAGTACTTC. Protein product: CASSAGTGAPQETQYF. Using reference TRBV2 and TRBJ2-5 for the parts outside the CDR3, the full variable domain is EPEVTQTPSHQVTQMGQEVILRCVPISNHLYFYWYRQILGQKVEFLVSFYNNEISEKSEIFDDQFSVERPDGSNFTLKIRSTKLEDSAMYFCASSAGTGAPQETQYFGPGTRLLVL.

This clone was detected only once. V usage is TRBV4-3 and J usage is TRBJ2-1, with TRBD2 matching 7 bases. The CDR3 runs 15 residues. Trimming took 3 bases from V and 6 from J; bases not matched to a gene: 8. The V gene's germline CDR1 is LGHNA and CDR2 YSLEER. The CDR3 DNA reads TGCGCCAGCAGCCAGAGAGCGGGAATGGGCAATGAGCAGTTCTTC. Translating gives CASSQRAGMGNEQFF.

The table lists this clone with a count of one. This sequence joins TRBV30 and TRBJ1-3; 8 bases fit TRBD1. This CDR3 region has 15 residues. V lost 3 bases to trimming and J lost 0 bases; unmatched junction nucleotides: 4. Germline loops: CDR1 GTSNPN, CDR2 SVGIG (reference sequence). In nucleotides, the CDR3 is TGTGCCTGGAGGCGACAGGGGAACTCTGGAAACACCATATATTTT. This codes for CAWRRQGNSGNTIYF.

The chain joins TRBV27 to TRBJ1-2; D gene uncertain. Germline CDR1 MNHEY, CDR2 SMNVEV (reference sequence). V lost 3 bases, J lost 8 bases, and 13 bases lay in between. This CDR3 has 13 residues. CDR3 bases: TGTGCCAGCAGTTTTTCCGACTCGTTCGGCTACACCTTC. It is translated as CASSFSDSFGYTF.

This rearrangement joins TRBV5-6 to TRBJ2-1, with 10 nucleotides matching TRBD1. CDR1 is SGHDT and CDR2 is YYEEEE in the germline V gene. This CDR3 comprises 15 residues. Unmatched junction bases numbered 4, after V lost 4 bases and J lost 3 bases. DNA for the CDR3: TGTGCCAGCAGCCCCCGGGACAGGGGCTACAATGAGCAGTTCTTC. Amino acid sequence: CASSPRDRGYNEQFF. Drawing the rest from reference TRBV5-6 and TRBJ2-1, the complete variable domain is DAGVTQSPTHLIKTRGQQVTLRCSPKSGHDTVSWYQQALGQGPQFIFQYYEEEERQRGNFPDRFSGHQFPNYSSELNVNALLLGDSALYLCASSPRDRGYNEQFFGPGTRLTVL.

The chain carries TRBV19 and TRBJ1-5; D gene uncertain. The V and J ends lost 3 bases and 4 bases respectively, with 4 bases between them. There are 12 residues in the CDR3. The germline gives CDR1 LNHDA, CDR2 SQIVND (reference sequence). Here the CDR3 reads CASSIYNQPQHF. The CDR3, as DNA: TGTGCCAGTAGTATCTATAATCAGCCCCAGCATTTT.

The CDR3 reads CASMGGGYGYTF. In DNA, the CDR3 is TGTGCCAGCATGGGGGGTGGTTATGGCTACACCTTC. The rearrangement uses TRBV27 and TRBJ1-2; TRBD1 might be the D (5 bases). Germline CDR1 MNHEY, CDR2 SMNVEV (reference sequence). Trimming cost V 7 bases and J 5 bases, with 11 bases left between them. The CDR3 extends over 12 amino acids.

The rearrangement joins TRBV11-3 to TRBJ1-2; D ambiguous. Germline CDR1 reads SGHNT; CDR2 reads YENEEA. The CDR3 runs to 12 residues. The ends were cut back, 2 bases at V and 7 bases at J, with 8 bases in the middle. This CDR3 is CASSLSSVGYTF. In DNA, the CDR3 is TGTGCCAGCAGCTTATCCTCCGTTGGCTACACCTTC.

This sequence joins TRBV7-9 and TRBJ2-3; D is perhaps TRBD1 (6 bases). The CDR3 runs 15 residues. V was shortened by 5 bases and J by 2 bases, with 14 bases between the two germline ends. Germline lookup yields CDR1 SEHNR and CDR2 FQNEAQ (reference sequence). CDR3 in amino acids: CASSPRDTHTDTQYF. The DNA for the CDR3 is TGTGCCAGCAGCCCCCGGGACACCCACACAGATACGCAGTATTTT. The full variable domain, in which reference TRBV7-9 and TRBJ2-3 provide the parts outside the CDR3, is DTGVSQNPRHKITKRGQNVTFRCDPISEHNRLYWYRQTLGQGPEFLTYFQNEAQLEKSRLLSDRFSAERPKGSFSTLEIQRTEQGDSAMYLCASSPRDTHTDTQYFGPGTRLTVL.

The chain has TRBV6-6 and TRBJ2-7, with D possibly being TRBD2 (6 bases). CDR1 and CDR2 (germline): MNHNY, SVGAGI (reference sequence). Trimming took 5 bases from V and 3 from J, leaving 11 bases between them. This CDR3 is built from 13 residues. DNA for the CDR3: TGTGCCAGCAGTCCCGGGACTTACTACGAGCAGTACTTC. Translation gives CASSPGTYYEQYF.

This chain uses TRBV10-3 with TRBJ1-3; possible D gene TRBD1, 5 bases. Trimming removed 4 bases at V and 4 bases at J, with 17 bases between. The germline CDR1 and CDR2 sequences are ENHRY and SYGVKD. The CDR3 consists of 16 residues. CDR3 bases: TGTGCCATCAGTGGTTCAGCAGGGTTCCTCGGAAACACCATATATTTT. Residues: CAISGSAGFLGNTIYF.

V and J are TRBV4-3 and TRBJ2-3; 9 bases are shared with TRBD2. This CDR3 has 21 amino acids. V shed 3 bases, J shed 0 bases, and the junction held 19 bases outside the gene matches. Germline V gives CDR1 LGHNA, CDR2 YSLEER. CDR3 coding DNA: TGCGCCAGCAGCCAGAGAGGGGGGAGCGGGGGGCCTCTCCATAGCACAGATACGCAGTATTTT. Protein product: CASSQRGGSGGPLHSTDTQYF.

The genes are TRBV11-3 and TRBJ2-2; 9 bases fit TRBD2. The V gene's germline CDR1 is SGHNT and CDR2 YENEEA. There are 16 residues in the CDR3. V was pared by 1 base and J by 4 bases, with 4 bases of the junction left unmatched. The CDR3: CASSLAGGGVTGELFF. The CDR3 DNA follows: TGTGCCAGCAGCTTAGCCGGCGGGGGGGTCACCGGGGAGCTGTTTTTT.

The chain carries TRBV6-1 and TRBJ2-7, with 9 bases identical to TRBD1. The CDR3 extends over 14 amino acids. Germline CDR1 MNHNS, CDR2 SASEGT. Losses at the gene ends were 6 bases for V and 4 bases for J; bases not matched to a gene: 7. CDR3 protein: CASSRQGVGYEQYF. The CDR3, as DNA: TGTGCCAGCAGCCGACAGGGGGTAGGGTACGAGCAGTACTTC.

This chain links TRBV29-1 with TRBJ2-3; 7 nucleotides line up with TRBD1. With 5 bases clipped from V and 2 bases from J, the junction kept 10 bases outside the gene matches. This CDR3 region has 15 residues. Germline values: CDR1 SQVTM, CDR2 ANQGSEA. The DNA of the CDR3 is TGCAGCGTTCCGGCCGGGACAGATTACACAGATACGCAGTATTTT. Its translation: CSVPAGTDYTDTQYF.

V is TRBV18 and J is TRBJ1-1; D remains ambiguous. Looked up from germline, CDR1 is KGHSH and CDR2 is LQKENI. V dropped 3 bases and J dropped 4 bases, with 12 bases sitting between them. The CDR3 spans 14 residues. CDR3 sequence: CASSPGLLPTEAFF. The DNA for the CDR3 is TGTGCCAGCTCACCGGGCCTTCTCCCCACTGAAGCTTTCTTT.